Below are 28 T cell receptor beta chains sequenced from a single sample in a study of CD8 T cell repertoires and HIV-1 epitope variants. Their target antigens are unknown. The method was immunoSEQ multiplex PCR; TCRdb's version includes in-frame clones alone and lacks a portion of them. The sample has 6,000 to 8,000 clones; more than 55% are singletons. Material: cultured CD8+ T cells derived from PBMCs. These receptors all come from a male donor with HIV.

J is TRBJ1-4 and V is TRBV28; TRBD1 aligns across 9 bases. The CDR3 has 15 residues. CDR1 is MDHEN, CDR2 SYDVKM, per germline. V trimming: 6 bases; J trimming: 4 bases; junction bases outside the gene matches: 6. The CDR3 region has the DNA TGTGCCAGCAGAAGACAGGGGGGCATTAATGAAAAACTGTTTTTT. Its translation: CASRRQGGINEKLFF.

V usage is TRBV13 and J usage is TRBJ1-3; perhaps TRBD1 as D (5 bases). The V gene's germline CDR1 is PRHDT and CDR2 FYEKMQ (reference sequence). CDR3 length: 14 amino acids. Trimming removed 5 bases at V and 0 bases at J, with 8 bases between. CDR3 sequence reads: CASSAGGSGNTIYF. The CDR3 nucleotides read TGTGCCAGCAGCGCTGGGGGCTCTGGAAACACCATATATTTT.

CDR3: CASSLTGPGELFF. The CDR3 DNA sequence: TGTGCCAGCAGCTTAACAGGTCCCGGGGAGCTGTTTTTT. This chain uses TRBV7-2 with TRBJ2-2; D may be TRBD1 (5 bases). V lost 2 bases, J lost 6 bases, and 7 bases lay in between. The length of the CDR3 is 13 residues. The germline V gene has CDR1 SGHTA and CDR2 FQGNSA.

V is TRBV6-5 and J is TRBJ2-5; 8 positions agree with TRBD1. The CDR3 is made up of 14 amino acids. V trimming: 5 bases; J trimming: 4 bases; junction bases outside the gene matches: 6. Germline CDR1 and CDR2: MNHEY and SVGAGI. The CDR3 bases are TGTGCCAGCAGTAATACAGGGGGGCGAGAGACCCAGTACTTC. Translation gives CASSNTGGRETQYF.

This clone turned up a few times. This chain joins TRBV27 and TRBJ1-4; D is perhaps TRBD1 (6 bases). Between the trimmed V and J ends, which lost 5 bases and 6 bases, there was a span of 16 bases. CDR1 is MNHEY and CDR2 is SMNVEV in the germline V gene (reference sequence). This CDR3 has 15 amino acids. The CDR3 loop reads CASSPWTDEDEKLFF. In nucleotides, the CDR3 is TGTGCCAGCAGTCCTTGGACAGATGAGGATGAAAAACTGTTTTTT.

The CDR3 loop is CASSQRTYNEQFF. The CDR3 nucleotides read TGTGCCAGCAGCCAAAGGACTTACAATGAGCAGTTCTTC. The rearrangement links TRBV2 to TRBJ2-1, with D possibly being TRBD2 (5 bases). CDR3 length: 13 amino acids. CDR1 and CDR2 (germline): SNHLY, FYNNEI. V was shortened by 6 bases and J by 4 bases, with 10 bases between the two germline ends.

A few counts support this clone. The rearrangement links TRBV28 to TRBJ2-7, with 8 nucleotides matching TRBD2. Trimming removed 6 bases from V and 4 bases from J; junction bases left unmatched: 11. The CDR3 covers 15 residues. From germline, CDR1 is MDHEN and CDR2 SYDVKM. The CDR3 loop reads CASSPEAGATYEQYF. In nucleotides, the CDR3 is TGTGCCAGCAGCCCTGAAGCGGGAGCGACGTACGAGCAGTACTTC.

The gene calls are TRBV19 and TRBJ2-3, with 8 bases aligning to TRBD1. Germline V gene data show CDR1 as LNHDA and CDR2 as SQIVND (reference sequence). The CDR3 loop spans 16 amino acids. Trimming removed 3 bases from V and 2 bases from J; junction bases left unmatched: 7. CDR3 DNA: TGTGCCAGTAGTATTTGGTGGGACAGGTTCACAGATACGCAGTATTTT. Its translation is CASSIWWDRFTDTQYF. The full variable domain, rest sourced from reference TRBV19 and TRBJ2-3, is DGGITQSPKYLFRKEGQNVTLSCEQNLNHDAMYWYRQDPGQGLRLIYYSQIVNDFQKGDIAEGYSVSREKKESFPLTVTSAQKNPTAFYLCASSIWWDRFTDTQYFGPGTRLTVL.

This clone is termed medium-sized. In the same sample, other DNA sequences code for this CDR3. The chain joins TRBV9 to TRBJ2-7; 9 nucleotides align to TRBD2. The CDR3 contains 14 residues. The V gene's germline CDR1 is SGDLS and CDR2 YYNGEE. Unmatched junction bases numbered 8, after V lost 5 bases and J lost 5 bases. DNA of the CDR3: TGTGCCAGCAGTGGTGGCGGGGGGGCTGACGAGCAGTACTTC. It translates to CASSGGGGADEQYF.

This clone was seen a handful of times. The V and J genes are TRBV7-9 and TRBJ2-7, with 9 nucleotides matching TRBD1. V dropped 7 bases and J dropped 4; count of bases not matched to a gene: 8. The germline V gene has CDR1 SEHNR and CDR2 FQNEAQ (reference sequence). This CDR3 region has 14 residues. The CDR3 DNA is TGTGCCAGCAACCCGGGACAGGGACCTTACGAGCAGTACTTC. Translated, it gives CASNPGQGPYEQYF.

This clone was seen once. J is TRBJ2-2 and V is TRBV7-2; D unclear. V lost 5 bases and J lost 3, with 1 base in between. The germline V gene encodes CDR1 SGHTA and CDR2 FQGNSA. The CDR3 length is 11 residues. The CDR3 bases are TGTGCCAGCAGCGACACCGGGGAGCTGTTTTTT. Translation gives CASSDTGELFF.

The rearrangement uses TRBV5-4 and TRBJ2-3, with D tentatively TRBD1 (6 bases). The V and J ends lost 1 base and 4 bases respectively, with 10 bases between them. CDR3 length: 14 amino acids. In germline, CDR1 is SGHNT, CDR2 YYREEE (reference sequence). The CDR3 loop is CASSLTGSADTQYF. The CDR3 DNA is TGTGCCAGCAGCTTGACAGGGTCCGCAGATACGCAGTATTTT.

The gene calls are TRBV19 and TRBJ1-1; D is ambiguous. This CDR3 is built from 13 residues. Per the germline V gene, CDR1 is LNHDA and CDR2 is SQIVND (reference sequence). The V and J ends lost 5 bases and 4 bases respectively, with 11 bases between them. CDR3: CASSAISGTEAFF. In nucleotides, the CDR3 is TGTGCCAGTAGTGCGATCTCTGGCACTGAAGCTTTCTTT. The entire variable domain, with the rest obtained from reference TRBV19 and TRBJ1-1, is as follows: DGGITQSPKYLFRKEGQNVTLSCEQNLNHDAMYWYRQDPGQGLRLIYYSQIVNDFQKGDIAEGYSVSREKKESFPLTVTSAQKNPTAFYLCASSAISGTEAFFGQGTRLTVV.

This clone was detected only a few times. The V and J genes are TRBV19 and TRBJ1-1; D uncertain. Germline CDR1 is LNHDA and CDR2 is SQIVND (reference sequence). Trimming left V 6 bases short and J 1 base short, with 6 bases between. The CDR3 extends over 12 amino acids. CDR3 DNA: TGTGCCAGTAGGTACGGGAACACTGAAGCTTTCTTT. Its translation is CASRYGNTEAFF.

V gene TRBV27 combines with J gene TRBJ2-3, with 12 bases that match TRBD2. CDR1 is MNHEY, CDR2 SMNVEV, per germline (reference sequence). The CDR3 has 18 amino acids. The trim removed 0 bases at V and 3 bases at J, leaving 7 bases unmatched. The chain's CDR3 is CASSLSGLAGRTTDTQYF. The CDR3 region has the DNA TGTGCCAGCAGTTTATCCGGACTAGCGGGGCGCACGACAGATACGCAGTATTTT.

In its sample, this clone was seen a few times. V usage is TRBV14 and J usage is TRBJ2-6; a weak D match, TRBD2 (5 bases). Per germline, CDR1 SGHDN and CDR2 FVKESK. V lost 0 bases, J lost 2 bases, and 14 bases lay in between. This CDR3 is 18 amino acids long. CDR3 DNA: TGTGCCAGCAGCCAAGAAACGGGGAGATCGGCTGGGGCCAACGTCCTGACTTTC. Its translation is CASSQETGRSAGANVLTF.

This clone showed up just once. This rearrangement joins TRBV27 to TRBJ2-5, with D possibly being TRBD1 or TRBD2 (5 bases each). Trimming took off 0 bases at V and 6 bases at J, with 17 bases between the two ends. Per the germline V gene, CDR1 is MNHEY and CDR2 is SMNVEV (reference sequence). The CDR3 loop spans 16 amino acids. Here the CDR3 reads CASSLSTGRGLQTQYF. The DNA of the CDR3 is TGTGCCAGCAGTTTATCTACGGGACGGGGCTTACAGACCCAGTACTTC.

The gene calls are TRBV4-1 and TRBJ2-1, with D perhaps TRBD2 (6 bases). The V end lost 2 bases, the J end lost 7 bases, and 18 bases lay between the germline ends. The CDR3 length is 16 residues. Germline V gene sequence: CDR1 MGHRA, CDR2 YSYEKL. The CDR3 spells CASSQTPGRLDNEQFF. As DNA, the CDR3 is TGCGCCAGCAGCCAAACCCCAGGGAGGTTGGATAATGAGCAGTTCTTC.

This sequence joins TRBV5-1 and TRBJ2-3, with D hard to call. V was trimmed by 0 bases and J by 5 bases, leaving 16 bases between them. CDR1 is SGHRS and CDR2 is YFSETQ in the germline V gene. CDR3 length equals 16 residues. The chain's CDR3 is CASSLGTRDIIDTQYF. The CDR3 coding sequence is TGCGCCAGCAGCTTGGGCACAAGAGATATTATAGATACGCAGTATTTT.

V and J are TRBV5-1 and TRBJ1-4, with TRBD1 matching over 7 bases. This CDR3 has 15 residues. Germline lookup yields CDR1 SGHRS and CDR2 YFSETQ. V shed 0 bases, J shed 5 bases, and the junction held 4 bases outside the gene matches. CDR3 residues: CASSLGGQQNEKLFF. The DNA of the CDR3 is TGCGCCAGCAGCTTGGGGGGACAGCAAAATGAAAAACTGTTTTTT.

The rearrangement joins TRBV5-4 to TRBJ2-5, with 8 bases that match TRBD2. Unmatched junction bases numbered 8, after V lost 4 bases and J lost 3 bases. From germline, CDR1 is SGHNT and CDR2 YYREEE (reference sequence). This CDR3 contains 15 residues. This chain's CDR3 is CASSQGGAGEETQYF. The DNA of the CDR3 is TGTGCCAGCAGCCAAGGCGGAGCGGGGGAAGAGACCCAGTACTTC.

The chain joins TRBV27 to TRBJ2-1; the D is unclear. Per germline, CDR1 MNHEY and CDR2 SMNVEV (reference sequence). This CDR3 region has 11 residues. V lost 6 bases and J 9 bases, leaving 9 bases between the germline ends. In DNA, the CDR3 is TGTGCCAGCAGGGGCTGGGGTGAGCAGTTCTTC. Protein product: CASRGWGEQFF.

J is TRBJ2-7 and V is TRBV5-1, with 7 positions matching TRBD1. Germline V gene sequence: CDR1 SGHRS, CDR2 YFSETQ. CDR3 length: 17 residues. With 0 bases clipped from V and 0 bases from J, the junction kept 9 bases outside the gene matches. The CDR3 region is CASSLGGLTGPSYEQYF. For the CDR3, the DNA is TGCGCCAGCAGCTTGGGGGGTCTGACAGGGCCCTCCTACGAGCAGTACTTC.

The V gene is TRBV27, the J gene TRBJ2-3, with D perhaps TRBD2 (6 bases). Germline values: CDR1 MNHEY, CDR2 SMNVEV (reference sequence). The ends were cut back, 7 bases at V and 4 bases at J, with 15 bases in the middle. This CDR3 has 14 amino acids. The DNA for the CDR3 is TGTGCCAGCATCCAGACTAGTTTTCCAGATACGCAGTATTTT. Translating gives CASIQTSFPDTQYF.

The chain has TRBV7-8 and TRBJ2-7; TRBD1 agrees at 7 bases. CDR1 is SGHVS and CDR2 is FQNEAQ in the germline V gene. V trimming: 4 bases; J trimming: 1 base; junction bases outside the gene matches: 4. This CDR3 comprises 14 residues. This CDR3 is CASSSGTVSYEQYF. The CDR3 DNA follows: TGTGCCAGCAGCTCCGGGACAGTTTCCTACGAGCAGTACTTC.

The chain combines TRBV6-1 with TRBJ2-2, with TRBD2 identical over 13 bases. The V segment lost 6 bases and the J segment 6 bases; nucleotides outside the gene matches: 1. Germline V gene lookup returns CDR1 MNHNS and CDR2 SASEGT. The CDR3 totals 14 residues. The CDR3 DNA is TGTGCCAGCAGCGGACTAGCGGGAGCCGGGGAGCTGTTTTTT. Protein: CASSGLAGAGELFF.

The rearrangement uses TRBV5-4 and TRBJ2-3, with 11 positions matching TRBD2. V lost 2 bases to trimming and J lost 0 bases; unmatched junction nucleotides: 5. The CDR3 contains 17 residues. Per germline, CDR1 SGHNT and CDR2 YYREEE (reference sequence). The CDR3 protein is CASSFPLAGASTDTQYF. DNA for the CDR3: TGTGCCAGCAGCTTCCCACTAGCGGGGGCTAGCACAGATACGCAGTATTTT. The full variable domain, completed using reference TRBV5-4 and TRBJ2-3, is ETGVTQSPTHLIKTRGQQVTLRCSSQSGHNTVSWYQQALGQGPQFIFQYYREEENGRGNFPPRFSGLQFPNYSSELNVNALELDDSALYLCASSFPLAGASTDTQYFGPGTRLTVL.

The DNA for the CDR3 is TGTGCCAGCAGTTTTTCTGGACTAGCGGGAGGATACGAGCAGTACTTC. Translation: CASSFSGLAGGYEQYF. This chain uses TRBV27 with TRBJ2-7, with 14 bases aligning to TRBD2. Germline CDR1 is MNHEY and CDR2 is SMNVEV (reference sequence). Trimming took 3 bases from V and 4 from J; bases not matched to a gene: 5. This CDR3 has 16 amino acids.